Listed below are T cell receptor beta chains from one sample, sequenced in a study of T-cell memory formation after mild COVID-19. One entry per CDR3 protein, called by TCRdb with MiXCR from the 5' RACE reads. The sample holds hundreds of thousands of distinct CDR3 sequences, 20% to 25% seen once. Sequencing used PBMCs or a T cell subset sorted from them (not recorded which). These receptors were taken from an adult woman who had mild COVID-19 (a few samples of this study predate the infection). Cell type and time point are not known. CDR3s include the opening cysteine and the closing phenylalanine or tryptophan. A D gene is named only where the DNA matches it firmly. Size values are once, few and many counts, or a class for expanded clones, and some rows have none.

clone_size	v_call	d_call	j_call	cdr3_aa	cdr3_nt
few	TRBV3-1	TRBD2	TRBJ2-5	CASSQDRTRGGETQYF	TGTGCCAGCAGCCAAGATAGGACTAGAGGCGGGGAGACCCAGTACTTC
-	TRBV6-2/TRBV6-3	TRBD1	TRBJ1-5	CASSTLQGFRQPQHF	TGTGCCAGCAGTACATTACAGGGGTTCAGGCAGCCCCAGCATTTT
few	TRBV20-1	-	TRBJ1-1	CSAPRGFGTEAFF	TGCAGTGCCCCGAGGGGGTTTGGCACTGAAGCTTTCTTT
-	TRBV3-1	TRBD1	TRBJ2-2	CASSQVVTGANTGELFF	TGTGCCAGCAGCCAAGTCGTGACAGGGGCGAACACCGGGGAGCTGTTTTTT
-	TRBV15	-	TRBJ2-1	CATSSDEDVSYNEQFF	TGTGCCACCAGCAGCGATGAAGACGTCTCCTACAATGAGCAGTTCTTC
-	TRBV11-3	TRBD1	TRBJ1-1	CASLDRGLRGGLAEAFF	TGTGCCAGTTTGGACAGGGGGCTCCGGGGAGGTTTGGCTGAAGCTTTCTTT
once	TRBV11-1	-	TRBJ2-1	CASSLVSISYNEQFF	TGTGCCAGCAGCTTAGTCTCGATCTCCTACAATGAGCAGTTCTTC
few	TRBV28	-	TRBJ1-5	CASSPPPNQPQHF	TGTGCCAGCAGTCCCCCCCCGAATCAGCCCCAGCATTTT
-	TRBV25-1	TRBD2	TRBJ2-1	CASSGPGLAGGKNNEQFF	TGTGCCAGCAGTGGACCGGGACTAGCGGGAGGGAAGAACAATGAGCAGTTCTTC
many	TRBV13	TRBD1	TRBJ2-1	CASSSFKPGQEVSSSYNEQFF	TGTGCCAGCAGCTCCTTTAAACCGGGACAGGAGGTTTCGAGCTCCTACAATGAGCAGTTCTTC
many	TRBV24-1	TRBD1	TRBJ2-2	CATSSDRGAGELFF	TGTGCCACCAGTTCAGACAGGGGAGCCGGGGAGCTGTTTTTT
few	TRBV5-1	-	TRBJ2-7	CASSSAVGDEQYF	TGCGCCAGCAGCTCCGCCGTTGGGGACGAGCAGTACTTC
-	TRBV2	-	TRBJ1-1	CASSIPTGRYEAFF	TGTGCCAGCAGTATCCCGACAGGACGTTATGAAGCTTTCTTT
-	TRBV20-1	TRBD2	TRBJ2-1	CSARATSGPQFF	TGCAGTGCTAGAGCGACTAGCGGGCCGCAGTTCTTC
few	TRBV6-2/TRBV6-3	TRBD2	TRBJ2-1	CSTTPSGGYNEQFF	TGTTCAACCACGCCGTCGGGAGGCTACAATGAGCAGTTCTTC
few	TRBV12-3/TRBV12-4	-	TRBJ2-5	CAISRDFQETQYF	TGTGCCATCTCAAGAGATTTCCAAGAGACCCAGTACTTC
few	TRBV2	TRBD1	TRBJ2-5	CASRRQGANQETQYF	TGTGCCAGCAGGAGACAGGGGGCGAACCAAGAGACCCAGTACTTC
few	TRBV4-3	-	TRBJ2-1	CASSFRASGNEQFF	TGCGCCAGCAGCTTCCGGGCGAGCGGCAATGAGCAGTTCTTC
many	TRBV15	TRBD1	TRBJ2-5	CATSRDPGQQETQYF	TGTGCCACCAGCAGAGATCCGGGACAGCAAGAGACCCAGTACTTC
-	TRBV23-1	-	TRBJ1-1	CASSHRGWTPTEAFF	TGCGCCAGCAGTCACCGGGGGTGGACCCCCACTGAAGCTTTCTTT
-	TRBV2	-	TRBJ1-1	CASSEVWTEAFF	TGTGCCAGCAGCGAGGTATGGACTGAAGCTTTCTTT
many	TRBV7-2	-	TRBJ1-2	CASSLLEGYTF	TGTGCCAGCAGCCTCCTTGAGGGCTACACCTTC
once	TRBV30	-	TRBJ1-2	CAWSGGEGYTF	TGTGCCTGGAGTGGGGGTGAGGGCTACACCTTC
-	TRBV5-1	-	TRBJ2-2	CASSKSYRVSNTGELFF	TGCGCCAGCAGCAAATCCTACAGGGTCTCGAACACCGGGGAGCTGTTTTTT
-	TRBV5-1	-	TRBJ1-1	CASSLGSTGEAFF	TGCGCCAGCAGCTTGGGAAGTACGGGTGAAGCTTTCTTT
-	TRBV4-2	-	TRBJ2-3	CASSQEWQGTDTQYF	TGTGCCAGCAGCCAAGAGTGGCAGGGCACAGATACGCAGTATTTT
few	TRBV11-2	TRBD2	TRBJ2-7	CASSLRTSGRDYEQYF	TGTGCCAGCAGCCTACGGACTAGCGGGAGGGATTACGAGCAGTACTTC
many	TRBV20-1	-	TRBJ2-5	CSASPTRFGTQYF	TGCAGTGCTAGCCCTACTAGATTCGGGACCCAGTACTTC
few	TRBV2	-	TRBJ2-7	CASSVGRISYEQYF	TGTGCCAGCAGTGTAGGCAGAATCTCCTACGAGCAGTACTTC